This is a list of T cell receptor beta chains from one sample in a study of cytomegalovirus exposure and HLA in healthy donors. Repertoires were generated with immunoSEQ multiplex PCR, while TCRdb's copy carries only in-frame clones and drops some. The repertoire holds about 190,000 clones, about 80% seen once, with approximately 2.4% in the top ten. Sample: PBMCs. These TCRs come from a woman in her forties or fifties in good health and CMV-seropositive. CDR3s include the opening cysteine and the closing phenylalanine or tryptophan. D genes are given only for firm matches. Clone size, where shown, is once, few, many, or a class for clones that have expanded.

clone size,V gene,J gene,CDR3 length,D gene,CDR3 DNA,CDR3 protein
.,TRBV4-1,TRBJ2-7,18,.,TGCGCCAGCAGCCAAGCGAGGGGGGGAACGACCATAAGGGACGAGCAGTACTTC,CASSQARGGTTIRDEQYF
.,TRBV25-1,TRBJ1-1,12,.,TGTGCCAGCAGTGAATATTACGGTGAAGCTTTCTTT,CASSEYYGEAFF
.,TRBV13,TRBJ2-7,16,.,TGTGCCAGCGGCTTATGGTTACGGGGAGGATCCTACGAGCAGTACTTC,CASGLWLRGGSYEQYF
.,TRBV7-8,TRBJ2-1,13,TRBD2,TGTGCCAGCATCGACCTAGCGGGCAATGAGCAGTTCTTC,CASIDLAGNEQFF
.,TRBV5-4,TRBJ2-1,15,TRBD2,TGTGCCAGCAGCCGACTAGCGGGGCCCCTAAATGAGCAGTTCTTC,CASSRLAGPLNEQFF
.,TRBV25-1,TRBJ1-5,15,TRBD1,TGTGCCAGCAGTGGCGGACAGGGGGGCATTCAGCCCCAGCATTTT,CASSGGQGGIQPQHF
once,TRBV6-5,TRBJ1-6,16,.,TGTGCCAGCAGTTACTCGAGTAGCAGGGGTAATTCACCCCTCCACTTT,CASSYSSSRGNSPLHF
.,TRBV27,TRBJ2-2,16,TRBD2,TGTGCCAGCAGTTTTCTTGCTAGCGGGGGCACCGGGGAGCTGTTTTTT,CASSFLASGGTGELFF
few,TRBV4-3,TRBJ2-1,16,.,TGCGCCAGCAGCCAAGAACGGGTGGTCAGGGACAATGAGCAGTTCTTC,CASSQERVVRDNEQFF
few,TRBV10-3,TRBJ2-2,15,.,TGTGCCATCAAGGAGGGACAGACGAACACCGGGGAGCTGTTTTTT,CAIKEGQTNTGELFF
.,TRBV6-1,TRBJ1-1,13,.,TGTGCCAGCAATCGAGATCCGAACACTGAAGCTTTCTTT,CASNRDPNTEAFF
.,TRBV2,TRBJ1-1,14,.,TGTGCCAGCAGTGATAGGCAGACTAACACTGAAGCTTTCTTT,CASSDRQTNTEAFF
.,TRBV6-5,TRBJ1-2,14,.,TGTGCCAGTAGACCGAAGCTGGGGGCGATAGGCTACACCTTC,CASRPKLGAIGYTF
.,TRBV18,TRBJ2-3,16,TRBD1,TGTGCCAGCTCACGAGGGGCAGGGGGCAGGACAGATACGCAGTATTTT,CASSRGAGGRTDTQYF
few,TRBV5-5,TRBJ1-4,15,.,TGTGCCAGCAGCTTGGGCCCGGCAACTAATGAAAAACTGTTTTTT,CASSLGPATNEKLFF
.,TRBV7-6,TRBJ2-1,15,TRBD2,TGTGCCAGCAGCTCGCCGGGACTAGCTTACAATGAGCAGTTCTTC,CASSSPGLAYNEQFF
few,TRBV5-6,TRBJ2-7,14,.,TGTGCCAGCAGCTTGTATCAGGGTCGGTACGAGCAGTACTTC,CASSLYQGRYEQYF
.,TRBV14,TRBJ1-2,14,.,TGTGCCAGCAGCCCCGTCGACAGGAACTATGGCTACACCTTC,CASSPVDRNYGYTF
.,TRBV2,TRBJ1-1,15,.,TGTGCCAGCACTATTGACAGAGTGGGGAACACTGAAGCTTTCTTT,CASTIDRVGNTEAFF
.,TRBV23-1,TRBJ2-7,16,.,TGCGCCAGCAGTGCAACCGGGACTTATAGCTCCTACGAGCAGTACTTC,CASSATGTYSSYEQYF
.,TRBV7-2,TRBJ1-6,14,.,TGTGCCAGCAGCAAGCCGGGAGACCAATCACCCCTCCACTTT,CASSKPGDQSPLHF
.,TRBV9,TRBJ1-4,15,TRBD1,TGTGCCAGCAGCGTAGGCGACAGGGCCTTGGAAAAACTGTTTTTT,CASSVGDRALEKLFF
once,TRBV11-2,TRBJ1-2,14,TRBD1,TGTGCCAGCAGCTCCCTGGGACAGGTCTATGGCTACACCTTC,CASSSLGQVYGYTF
.,TRBV7-3,TRBJ2-2,14,.,TGTGCCAGCAGCTTAAATCCGGTCTCCGGGGAGCTGTTTTTT,CASSLNPVSGELFF
.,TRBV6-5,TRBJ2-7,15,.,TGTGCCAGCAGCTCAACGACTAGTCCCCCCTACGAGCAGTACTTC,CASSSTTSPPYEQYF
.,TRBV4-3,TRBJ2-7,15,.,TGCGCCAGCAGCCAAGATTATCCGGGGAACTACGAGCAGTACTTC,CASSQDYPGNYEQYF
.,TRBV18,TRBJ1-4,13,TRBD1,TGTGCCAGCTCACCTACGACAGGGGAAAAACTGTTTTTT,CASSPTTGEKLFF
.,TRBV11-2,TRBJ1-2,15,TRBD1,TGTGCCAGCAGCGCCCTGGACGATAGGGGGCATGGCTACACCTTC,CASSALDDRGHGYTF
.,TRBV5-8,TRBJ2-4,13,.,TGTGCCAGCAGCTCCACTAGAAGGAACATTCAGTACTTC,CASSSTRRNIQYF
few,TRBV6-5,TRBJ2-7,15,TRBD2,TGTGCCAGCAGTTACTCCGGACTAGCGGGGGCCTCTCAGTACTTC,CASSYSGLAGASQYF
.,TRBV19,TRBJ1-6,14,TRBD1,TGTGCCAGTAGCGGGGGACAGGGGAATTCACCCCTCCACTTT,CASSGGQGNSPLHF
few,TRBV7-9,TRBJ2-7,14,.,TGTGCCAGCAGCTTGCAGGGGTGGTCCTACGAGCAGTACTTC,CASSLQGWSYEQYF
.,TRBV4-1,TRBJ2-7,16,TRBD1,TGCGCCAGCAGCCAAGCCAACAGGGGAGATCGCTACGAGCAGTACTTC,CASSQANRGDRYEQYF
.,TRBV11-2,TRBJ1-4,15,TRBD1,TGTGCCAGCAGCTTAGGGACAGGATTTAATGAAAAACTGTTTTTT,CASSLGTGFNEKLFF
.,TRBV28,TRBJ2-7,16,TRBD2,TGTGCCAGCAGTTCCCCGAGCGGGGCGGGAACTTACGAGCAGTACTTC,CASSSPSGAGTYEQYF
.,TRBV6-1,TRBJ1-4,14,TRBD1,TGTGCCAGCAGTTCGGGACAGCTAGCTGAAAAACTGTTTTTT,CASSSGQLAEKLFF
.,TRBV6-4,TRBJ2-1,14,.,TGTGCCAGCAGTGCCCAGGCTTCCTACAATGAGCAGTTCTTC,CASSAQASYNEQFF
.,TRBV18,TRBJ2-5,15,.,TGTGCCAGCTCACCGAATTATGACAGTCAAGAGACCCAGTACTTC,CASSPNYDSQETQYF
few,TRBV2,TRBJ1-5,15,.,TGTGCCAGCAGTGAAAGTGCGGGCGCTAATCAGCCCCAGCATTTT,CASSESAGANQPQHF
.,TRBV5-1,TRBJ1-1,14,TRBD1,TGCGCCAGCAGCTTGGCCGGGGTAGGACAGGTGGCTTTCTTT,CASSLAGVGQVAFF
.,TRBV7-2,TRBJ2-5,15,TRBD2,TGTGCCAGCAGCTTAGGCGGGGGGCCGGGTGAGACCCAGTACTTC,CASSLGGGPGETQYF
.,TRBV19,TRBJ2-1,12,.,TGTGCCAGTAGGGGGGCAATGGCTGAGCAGTTCTTC,CASRGAMAEQFF
.,TRBV5-4,TRBJ2-3,20,TRBD2,TGTGCCAGCAGCTTGGTAGGTCCGGCGACTAGCGGGGGAGGCACAGATACGCAGTATTTT,CASSLVGPATSGGGTDTQYF
few,TRBV6-6,TRBJ1-3,15,.,TGTGCCAGCAGTTACGGGAGTACCTCTGGAAACACCATATATTTT,CASSYGSTSGNTIYF
.,TRBV6-6,TRBJ2-2,14,TRBD2,TGTGCCAGCAGCCGCGGGGGGTACACCGGGGAGCTGTTTTTT,CASSRGGYTGELFF
.,TRBV5-8,TRBJ1-6,15,TRBD1,TGTGCCAGCAGCCAGACGGACAGGGCCAATTCACCCCTCCACTTT,CASSQTDRANSPLHF
.,TRBV4-2,TRBJ1-3,16,.,TGTGCCAGCAGCCAAGAATACGGCGGCAAACCGAACACCATATATTTT,CASSQEYGGKPNTIYF
.,TRBV18,TRBJ1-2,13,TRBD1,TGTGCCAGCACCTACGGGACAGACTATGGCTACACCTTC,CASTYGTDYGYTF
.,TRBV6-5,TRBJ1-2,15,.,TGTGCCAGCAGTCACGGGTCAAAACGATCGGATGGCTACACCTTC,CASSHGSKRSDGYTF